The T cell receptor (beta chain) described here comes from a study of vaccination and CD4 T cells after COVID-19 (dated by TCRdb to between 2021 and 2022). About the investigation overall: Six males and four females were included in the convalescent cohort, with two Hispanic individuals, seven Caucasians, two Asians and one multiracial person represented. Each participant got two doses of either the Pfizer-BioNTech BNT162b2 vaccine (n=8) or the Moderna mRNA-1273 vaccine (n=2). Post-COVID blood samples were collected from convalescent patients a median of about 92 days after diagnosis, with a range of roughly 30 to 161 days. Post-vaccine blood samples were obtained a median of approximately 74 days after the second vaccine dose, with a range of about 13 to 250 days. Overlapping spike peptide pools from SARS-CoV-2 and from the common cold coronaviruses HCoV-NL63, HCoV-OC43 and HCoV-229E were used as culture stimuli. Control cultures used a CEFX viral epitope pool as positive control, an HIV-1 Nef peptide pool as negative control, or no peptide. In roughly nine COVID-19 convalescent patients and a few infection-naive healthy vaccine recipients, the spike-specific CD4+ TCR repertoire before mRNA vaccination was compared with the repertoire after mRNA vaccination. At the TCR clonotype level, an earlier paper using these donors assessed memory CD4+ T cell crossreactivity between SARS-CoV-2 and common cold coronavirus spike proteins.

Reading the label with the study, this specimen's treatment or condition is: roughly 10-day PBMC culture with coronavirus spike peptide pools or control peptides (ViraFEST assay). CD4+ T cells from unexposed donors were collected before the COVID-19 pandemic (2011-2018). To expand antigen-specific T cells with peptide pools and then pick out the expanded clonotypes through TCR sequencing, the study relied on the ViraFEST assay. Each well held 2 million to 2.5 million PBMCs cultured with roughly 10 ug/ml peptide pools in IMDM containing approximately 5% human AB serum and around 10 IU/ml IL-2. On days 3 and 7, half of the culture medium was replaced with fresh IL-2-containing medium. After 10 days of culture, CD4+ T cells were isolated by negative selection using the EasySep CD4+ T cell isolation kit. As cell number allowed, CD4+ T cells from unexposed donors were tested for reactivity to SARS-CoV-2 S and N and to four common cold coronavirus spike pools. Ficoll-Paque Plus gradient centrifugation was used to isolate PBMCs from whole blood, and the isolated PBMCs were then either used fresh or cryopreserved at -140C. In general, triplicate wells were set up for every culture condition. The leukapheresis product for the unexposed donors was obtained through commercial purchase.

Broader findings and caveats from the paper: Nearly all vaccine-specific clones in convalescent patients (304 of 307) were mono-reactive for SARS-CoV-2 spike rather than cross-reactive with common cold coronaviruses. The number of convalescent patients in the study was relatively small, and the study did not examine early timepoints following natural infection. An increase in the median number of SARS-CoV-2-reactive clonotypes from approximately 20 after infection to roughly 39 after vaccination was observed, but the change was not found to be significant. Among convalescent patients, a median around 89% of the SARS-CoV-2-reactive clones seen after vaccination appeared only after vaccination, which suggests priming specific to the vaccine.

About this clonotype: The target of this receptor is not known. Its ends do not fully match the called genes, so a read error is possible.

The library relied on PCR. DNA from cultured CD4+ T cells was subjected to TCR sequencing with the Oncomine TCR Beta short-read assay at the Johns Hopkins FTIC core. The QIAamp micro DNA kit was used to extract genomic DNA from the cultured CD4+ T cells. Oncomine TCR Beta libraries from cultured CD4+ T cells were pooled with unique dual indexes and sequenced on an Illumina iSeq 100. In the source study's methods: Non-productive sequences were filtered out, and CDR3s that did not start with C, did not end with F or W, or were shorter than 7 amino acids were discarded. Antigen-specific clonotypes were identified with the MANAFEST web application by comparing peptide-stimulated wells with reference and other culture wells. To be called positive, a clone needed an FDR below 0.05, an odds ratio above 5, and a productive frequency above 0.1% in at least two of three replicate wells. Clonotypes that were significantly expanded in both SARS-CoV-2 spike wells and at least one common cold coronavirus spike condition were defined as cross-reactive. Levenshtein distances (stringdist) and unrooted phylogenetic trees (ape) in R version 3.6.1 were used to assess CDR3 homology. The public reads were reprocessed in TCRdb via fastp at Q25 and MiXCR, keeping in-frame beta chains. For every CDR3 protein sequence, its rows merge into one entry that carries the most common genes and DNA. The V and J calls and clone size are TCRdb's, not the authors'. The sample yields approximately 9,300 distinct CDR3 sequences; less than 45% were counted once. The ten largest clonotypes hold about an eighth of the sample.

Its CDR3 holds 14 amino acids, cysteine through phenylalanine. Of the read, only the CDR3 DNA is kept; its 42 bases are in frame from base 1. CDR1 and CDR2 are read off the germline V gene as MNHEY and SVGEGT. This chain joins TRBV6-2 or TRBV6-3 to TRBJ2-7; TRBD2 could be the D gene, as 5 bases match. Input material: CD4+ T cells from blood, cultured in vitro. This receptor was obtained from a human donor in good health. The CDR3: CASSYSEVSSEQYF. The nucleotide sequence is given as TGTGCCAGCAGTTACTCGGAGGTCTCCTCCGAGCAGTACTTC.